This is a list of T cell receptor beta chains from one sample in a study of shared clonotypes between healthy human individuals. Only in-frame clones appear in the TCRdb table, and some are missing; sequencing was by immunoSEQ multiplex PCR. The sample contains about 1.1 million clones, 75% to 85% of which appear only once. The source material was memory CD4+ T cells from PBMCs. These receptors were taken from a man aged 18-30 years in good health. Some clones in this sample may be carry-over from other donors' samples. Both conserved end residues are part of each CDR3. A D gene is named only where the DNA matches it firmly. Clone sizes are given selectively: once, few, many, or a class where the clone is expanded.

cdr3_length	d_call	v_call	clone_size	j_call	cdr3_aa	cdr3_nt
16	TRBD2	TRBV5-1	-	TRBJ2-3	CASSLPTSGSPDTQYF	TGCGCCAGCAGCTTACCTACTAGCGGGAGCCCCGATACGCAGTATTTT
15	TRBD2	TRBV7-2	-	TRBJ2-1	CASSPSLSSGAEQFF	TGTGCCAGCAGCCCATCCTTGTCGAGCGGGGCCGAGCAGTTCTTC
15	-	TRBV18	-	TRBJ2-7	CASSLRDGGLLEQYF	TGTGCCAGCTCACTACGGGACGGAGGGCTCCTCGAGCAGTACTTC
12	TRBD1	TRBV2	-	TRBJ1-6	CASKYDRDPLHF	TGTGCCAGCAAATACGACAGGGATCCCCTCCACTTT
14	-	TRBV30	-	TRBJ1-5	CAWSVLADNQPQHF	TGTGCCTGGAGTGTATTAGCGGACAATCAGCCCCAGCATTTT
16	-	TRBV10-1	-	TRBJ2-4	CASANKGVYSKNIQYF	TGCGCCAGCGCTAATAAGGGGGTGTATTCCAAAAACATTCAGTACTTC
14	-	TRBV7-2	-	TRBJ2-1	CASTPPGVRVEQFF	TGTGCCAGCACCCCCCCTGGGGTTCGGGTTGAGCAGTTCTTC
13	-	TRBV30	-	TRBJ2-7	CAWSVVRDYEQYF	TGTGCCTGGAGTGTAGTTAGGGACTACGAGCAGTACTTC
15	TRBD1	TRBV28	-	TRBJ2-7	CASNARGQGAYEQYF	TGTGCCAGCAACGCTAGGGGACAGGGAGCCTACGAGCAGTACTTC
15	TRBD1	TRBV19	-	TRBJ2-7	CASRRTGTGGVEQYF	TGTGCCAGTAGACGCACCGGGACAGGGGGCGTGGAGCAGTACTTC
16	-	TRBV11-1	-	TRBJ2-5	CASSLVTGAPQETQYF	TGTGCCAGCAGCTTAGTGACAGGCGCCCCCCAAGAGACCCAGTACTTC
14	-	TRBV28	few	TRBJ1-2	CASRSLQGFRGYTF	TGTGCCAGTAGGTCACTACAGGGATTTAGGGGCTACACCTTC
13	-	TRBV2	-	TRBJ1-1	CASTRGENTEAFF	TGTGCCAGCACCCGGGGGGAGAACACTGAAGCTTTCTTT
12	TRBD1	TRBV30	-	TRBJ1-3	CAWSPQGTTIYF	TGTGCCTGGAGTCCACAGGGGACCACCATATATTTT
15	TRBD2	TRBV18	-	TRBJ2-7	CASSTRTSGRGEQYF	TGTGCCAGCTCAACCCGGACTAGCGGGAGGGGGGAGCAGTACTTC
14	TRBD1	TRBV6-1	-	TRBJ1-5	CATSKGANNQPQHF	TGTGCCACTTCGAAGGGGGCAAACAATCAGCCCCAGCATTTT
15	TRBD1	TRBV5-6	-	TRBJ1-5	CASSLRGPGGQPQHF	TGTGCCAGCAGCTTGAGGGGGCCCGGCGGACAGCCCCAGCATTTT
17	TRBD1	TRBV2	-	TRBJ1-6	CASSESDRARPNSPLHF	TGTGCCAGCAGTGAATCCGACAGGGCCCGTCCTAATTCACCCCTCCACTTT
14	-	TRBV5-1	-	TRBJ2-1	CASSIQDSYNEQFF	TGCGCCAGCAGCATACAGGACTCCTACAATGAGCAGTTCTTC
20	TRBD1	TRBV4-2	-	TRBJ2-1	CASSLRQGARAGHNNNEQFF	TGTGCCAGCAGCCTCCGACAGGGGGCGCGGGCGGGCCACAATAACAATGAGCAGTTCTTC
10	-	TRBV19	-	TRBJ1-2	CASFSDGYTF	TGTGCCAGTTTTTCAGATGGCTACACCTTC
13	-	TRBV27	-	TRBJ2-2	CASRGVDTGELFF	TGTGCCAGCAGGGGGGTTGACACCGGGGAGCTGTTTTTT
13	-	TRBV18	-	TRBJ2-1	CASLPGVVNEQFF	TGTGCCAGCTTACCAGGGGTAGTCAATGAGCAGTTCTTC
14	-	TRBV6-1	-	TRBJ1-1	CASSEGVRRTEAFF	TGTGCCAGCAGTGAAGGGGTTAGGCGGACTGAAGCTTTCTTT
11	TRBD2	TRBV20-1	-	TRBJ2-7	CSAPAGGEQYF	TGCAGTGCTCCAGCGGGAGGCGAGCAGTACTTC
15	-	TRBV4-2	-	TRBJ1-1	CASSQEPGMNTEAFF	TGTGCCAGCAGCCAAGAACCAGGGATGAACACTGAAGCTTTCTTT
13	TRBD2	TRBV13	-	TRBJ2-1	CASCRAGVNEQFF	TGTGCCAGCTGTAGGGCGGGAGTTAATGAGCAGTTCTTC
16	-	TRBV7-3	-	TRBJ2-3	CASSLTARTSTDTQYF	TGTGCCAGCAGCTTAACCGCCCGGACCAGCACAGATACGCAGTATTTT
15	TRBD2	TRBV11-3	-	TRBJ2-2	CASSLVAGGTGELFF	TGTGCCAGCAGCTTAGTAGCGGGAGGCACCGGGGAGCTGTTTTTT
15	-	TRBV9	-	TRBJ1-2	CASSVGNREGYGYTF	TGTGCCAGCAGCGTAGGCAACAGGGAAGGCTATGGCTACACCTTC
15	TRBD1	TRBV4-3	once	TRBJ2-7	CASSRGTGGPYEQYF	TGCGCCAGCAGCCGAGGGACAGGTGGTCCCTACGAGCAGTACTTC
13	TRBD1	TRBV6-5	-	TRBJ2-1	CASGPGQGNEQFF	TGTGCCAGCGGACCGGGACAGGGCAATGAGCAGTTCTTC
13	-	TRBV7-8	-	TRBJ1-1	CASSLGNRAEAFF	TGTGCCAGCAGCTTAGGGAACAGGGCTGAAGCTTTCTTT
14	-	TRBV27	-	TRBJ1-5	CASSFGRVNQPQHF	TGTGCCAGCAGTTTTGGCAGGGTAAATCAGCCCCAGCATTTT
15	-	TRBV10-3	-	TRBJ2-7	CAISESRQGGNEQYF	TGTGCCATCAGTGAGTCTCGGCAGGGTGGAAACGAGCAGTACTTC
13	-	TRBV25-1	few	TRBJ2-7	CASRKTTSYEQYF	TGTGCCAGCAGGAAAACGACCTCCTACGAGCAGTACTTC
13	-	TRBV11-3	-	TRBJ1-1	CASSLGGSSEAFF	TGTGCCAGCAGCTTAGGAGGGAGCTCTGAAGCTTTCTTT
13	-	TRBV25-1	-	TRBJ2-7	CASRDSRSYEQYF	TGTGCCAGCAGGGACAGCCGCTCCTACGAGCAGTACTTC
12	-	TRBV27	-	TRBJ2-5	CASSLSGETQYF	TGTGCCAGCAGTTTATCAGGGGAGACCCAGTACTTC
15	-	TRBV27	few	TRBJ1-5	CASSPIRGSNQPQHF	TGTGCCAGCAGTCCGATTAGGGGGAGCAATCAGCCCCAGCATTTT
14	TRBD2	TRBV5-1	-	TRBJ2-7	CASSLLAGAYEQYF	TGCGCCAGCAGCTTGCTAGCGGGGGCCTACGAGCAGTACTTC
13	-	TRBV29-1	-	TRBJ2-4	CSGMDHTKNIQYF	TGCAGCGGGATGGACCACACCAAAAACATTCAGTACTTC
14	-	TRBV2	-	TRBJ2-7	CASSEAQRTTGQYF	TGTGCCAGCAGTGAAGCTCAGCGGACCACCGGGCAGTACTTC